One and the same sample provided the 16 T cell receptor beta chains below, sequenced in a study of post-analysis software for immune sequencing data. Their cognate antigens are unknown. Presence of unique molecular identifiers characterized the TCR beta cDNA libraries. Each CDR3 protein is one row after TCRdb ran MiXCR on the PCR reads. The sample has 750,000 to 950,000 distinct CDR3 sequences; about half are singletons. Whole-study results and caveats: The five TRBV segments detected at higher frequency in patients than in controls included TRBV5-6, TRBV5-1 and TRBV20-1.

The sample comprised blood. The receptors shown here come from a girl between 5 and 17 years old with multiple sclerosis.

CDR3 sequence reads: CASSVGGQGWGETQYF. The CDR3 DNA is TGTGCCAGCAGCGTAGGGGGACAGGGATGGGGAGAGACCCAGTACTTC. This sequence joins TRBV9 and TRBJ2-5; 9 nucleotides match TRBD1. The CDR3 loop spans 16 amino acids. Per germline, CDR1 SGDLS and CDR2 YYNGEE. V shed 0 bases and J 4 bases; nucleotides not matched to a gene: 7.

The chain uses TRBV6-4 and TRBJ1-2, with D perhaps TRBD1 (5 bases). The CDR3 runs to 15 residues. The germline V gene encodes CDR1 MRHNA and CDR2 SNTAGT. V dropped 0 bases and J dropped 8 bases, with 16 bases sitting between them. CDR3 DNA sequence: TGTGCCAGCAGTGACTCGGACCGTGGCCGGGGCGGCTACACCTTC. It specifies CASSDSDRGRGGYTF.

The DNA of the CDR3 is TGTGCCAGTAGTATAGGAACGAGCTCCTACAATGAGCAGTTCTTC. This gives the protein CASSIGTSSYNEQFF. The chain uses TRBV19 and TRBJ2-1, with unresolved D. The CDR3 extends over 15 amino acids. Germline V gene sequence: CDR1 LNHDA, CDR2 SQIVND (reference sequence). Between the trimmed V and J ends, which lost 1 base and 0 bases, there was a span of 7 bases.

This clonotype was seen only a few times. The chain has TRBV29-1 and TRBJ2-2; D is uncertain. Germline V gene sequence: CDR1 SQVTM, CDR2 ANQGSEA. The V end was cut by 0 bases, the J end by 3 bases, with 14 bases between. The CDR3 has 16 amino acids. The CDR3 DNA follows: TGCAGCGTTGAAGATCAGGATTCTGGGGACACCGGGGAGCTGTTTTTT. It is translated as CSVEDQDSGDTGELFF.

This clonotype came up a few times. The J gene is TRBJ2-5, the V gene TRBV7-2; 7 bases align to TRBD2. V dropped 3 bases and J dropped 4; count of bases not matched to a gene: 5. Germline CDR1 and CDR2: SGHTA and FQGNSA. This CDR3 region has 14 residues. CDR3 residues: CASSFPGRGETQYF. CDR3 DNA sequence: TGTGCCAGCAGCTTTCCAGGGAGGGGAGAGACCCAGTACTTC.

The V call is TRBV27, the J call TRBJ2-5, with 15 bases matching TRBD2. In germline, CDR1 is MNHEY, CDR2 SMNVEV (reference sequence). The trim removed 4 bases at V and 4 bases at J, leaving 10 bases unmatched. The CDR3 runs to 18 residues. This chain's CDR3 is CASSSNTPGLAGGETQYF. The CDR3 nucleotides read TGTGCCAGCAGTTCCAACACCCCGGGACTAGCGGGAGGAGAGACCCAGTACTTC.

The chain has TRBV20-1 and TRBJ2-5; D call uncertain. Germline V CDR1 and CDR2: DFQATT, SNEGSKA (reference sequence). The V end was cut by 3 bases, the J end by 5 bases, with 13 bases between. This CDR3 has 13 amino acids. The CDR3 loop is CSASSGYEETQYF. The DNA of the CDR3 is TGCAGTGCTAGTTCGGGCTATGAGGAGACCCAGTACTTC.

The chain has TRBV7-2 and TRBJ2-7; TRBD2 aligns across 7 bases. The CDR3 length is 15 residues. Germline V gives CDR1 SGHTA, CDR2 FQGNSA. The J segment lost 1 base and the V segment lost 1 base, leaving 4 bases of the junction unmatched. CDR3 amino acids: CASSLGGSRSYEQYF. CDR3 nucleotides: TGTGCCAGCAGCTTAGGCGGGAGTCGATCCTACGAGCAGTACTTC.

This clonotype has just a few counts. The J gene is TRBJ2-7, the V gene TRBV5-1, with TRBD1 matching 7 bases. Germline V gene data show CDR1 as SGHRS and CDR2 as YFSETQ. The CDR3 sequence is 15 residues long. V was clipped by 3 bases and J by 3 bases; unmatched bases: 9. The CDR3 DNA reads TGCGCCAGCAGCTATACCGGGACAGCAGACTACGAGCAGTACTTC. This codes for CASSYTGTADYEQYF. Full variable domain (missing parts from reference TRBV5-1 and TRBJ2-7): KAGVTQTPRYLIKTRGQQVTLSCSPISGHRSVSWYQQTPGQGLQFLFEYFSETQRNKGNFPGRFSGRQFSNSRSEMNVSTLELGDSALYLCASSYTGTADYEQYFGPGTRLTVT.

In DNA form, the CDR3 reads TGCAGTGCTCCTAAGACAGGGGCTGGGGAGACCCAGTACTTC. As protein: CSAPKTGAGETQYF. V usage is TRBV20-1 and J usage is TRBJ2-5; 8 bases line up with TRBD1. Per germline, CDR1 DFQATT and CDR2 SNEGSKA (reference sequence). The CDR3 length is 14 residues. J gave up 5 bases and V 5 bases, and 10 bases lay outside the gene matches.

J is TRBJ2-3 and V is TRBV7-2; tentative D call: TRBD1 (6 bases). Per germline, CDR1 SGHTA and CDR2 FQGNSA. This CDR3 contains 17 residues. Trimming stripped 5 bases from V and 3 bases from J, with 21 bases between. The CDR3 bases are TGTGCCAGCAGCCAAACGACAGGCCGAGCGGCGACAGATACGCAGTATTTT. Its translation: CASSQTTGRAATDTQYF.

A word on this clonotype: Germline and junction disagree at one end, which may indicate a read error. The V call is TRBV7-6, the J call TRBJ1-2; D might be TRBD1 (6 bases). CDR3 length equals 15 residues. Germline loops: CDR1 SGHVS, CDR2 FNYEAQ. CDR3 in DNA: TGTGCCAGCAGCCCCCAACAGGGATTGGACTATGGCCACACCTTC. It is translated as CASSPQQGLDYGHTF.

This clonotype was recorded a few times. This chain links TRBV7-6 with TRBJ1-3; no definite D call. The germline V and J ends were trimmed by 5 bases and 0 bases, with 14 bases remaining between them. The CDR3 is 16 residues long. Germline V CDR1 and CDR2: SGHVS, FNYEAQ. The CDR3 protein is CASSPFEISSGNTIYF. DNA for the CDR3: TGTGCCAGCAGCCCCTTCGAGATTAGCTCTGGAAACACCATATATTTT.

This clonotype was detected a few times. V is TRBV12-3 or TRBV12-4 and J is TRBJ2-5; D possibly uses TRBD1 or TRBD2 (5 bases each). The germline V and J ends were trimmed by 6 bases and 0 bases, with 14 bases remaining between them. The CDR3 sequence is 15 residues long. This CDR3 reads CASRPSEGYQETQYF. For the CDR3, the DNA is TGTGCCAGCAGGCCATCAGAGGGGTACCAAGAGACCCAGTACTTC.

The V gene is TRBV7-9, the J gene TRBJ1-2; D is perhaps TRBD1 (5 bases). Germline V gene lookup returns CDR1 SEHNR and CDR2 FQNEAQ (reference sequence). V lost 5 bases to trimming and J lost 3 bases, with 16 bases between them. There are 15 residues in the CDR3. The CDR3 loop is CASSPSGLGDYGYTF. The DNA of the CDR3 is TGTGCCAGCAGCCCCTCCGGTCTAGGGGACTATGGCTACACCTTC.

This chain joins TRBV7-8 and TRBJ2-3; unclear D gene. The V gene lost 8 bases and the J gene lost 1 base, with 10 bases spanning the gap. Germline-derived CDR1 and CDR2 are SGHVS and FQNEAQ. The CDR3 has 13 amino acids. CDR3 sequence (DNA): TGTGCCAGCGTTGAGAGTGGCACAGATACGCAGTATTTT. This encodes CASVESGTDTQYF.